This entry lists 4 T cell receptor beta chains sequenced from one sample in a study of blood T cell repertoires in COVID-19. Sequencing was performed with immunoSEQ multiplex PCR; in TCRdb, only in-frame clones are kept and a portion is missing. This table has about 170,000 clones, roughly four fifths appearing once. Specimen: peripheral blood. All receptors come from a woman of 80 years or more with COVID-19, enrolled during active disease.

The chain employs TRBV5-8 and TRBJ1-5; 8 nucleotides agree with TRBD1. CDR3 length equals 13 residues. V lost 2 bases and J lost 6; bases outside the gene matches: 1. CDR1 SGHTS and CDR2 YDEGEE come from the germline V gene. The CDR3 reads CASSFTGGQPQHF. CDR3 sequence (DNA): TGTGCCAGCAGCTTCACAGGGGGTCAGCCCCAGCATTTT.

The rearrangement uses TRBV6-5 and TRBJ2-4; D might be TRBD1 (6 bases). Germline V gene lookup returns CDR1 MNHEY and CDR2 SVGAGI. The V gene lost 6 bases and the J gene lost 9 bases, with 15 bases spanning the gap. The CDR3 has 13 residues. The CDR3: CASRRDISTIQYF. The CDR3 DNA follows: TGTGCCAGCAGACGGGACATAAGTACCATTCAGTACTTC.

On this clone itself: This sample also contains other DNA sequences that code for the same CDR3. This chain connects TRBV12-3 or TRBV12-4 to TRBJ1-1; D gene unclear. This CDR3 has 11 amino acids. V was clipped by 6 bases and J by 3 bases, with 5 bases between them. This CDR3 reads CASSPYTEAFF. The CDR3 DNA sequence: TGTGCCAGCAGCCCTTACACTGAAGCTTTCTTT.

This clone was recorded once. This chain links TRBV11-2 with TRBJ1-1; D unclear. V was pared by 8 bases and J by 5 bases, with 12 bases between. Per germline, CDR1 SGHAT and CDR2 FQNNGV. This CDR3 region has 12 residues. CDR3 region: CASRGGRTEAFF. The CDR3 DNA reads as TGTGCCAGCCGAGGAGGAAGAACTGAAGCTTTCTTT.